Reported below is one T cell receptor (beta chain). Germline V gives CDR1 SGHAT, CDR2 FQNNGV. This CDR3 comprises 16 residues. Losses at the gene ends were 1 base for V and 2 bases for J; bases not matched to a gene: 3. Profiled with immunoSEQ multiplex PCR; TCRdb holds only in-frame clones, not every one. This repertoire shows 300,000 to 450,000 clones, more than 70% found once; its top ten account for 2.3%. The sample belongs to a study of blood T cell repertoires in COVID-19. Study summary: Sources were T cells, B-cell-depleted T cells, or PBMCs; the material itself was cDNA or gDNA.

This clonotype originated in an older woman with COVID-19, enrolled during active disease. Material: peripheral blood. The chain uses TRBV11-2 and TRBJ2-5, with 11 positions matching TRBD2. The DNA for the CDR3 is TGTGCCAGCAGCTTAGTAGCGGGGGGGATGCAAGAGACCCAGTACTTC. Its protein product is CASSLVAGGMQETQYF.